The rows below give T cell receptor beta chains drawn from one sample of a study of long-term antiretroviral therapy in people with HIV. Some clones are missing from TCRdb's copy, which holds only in-frame ones; the method was immunoSEQ multiplex PCR. Here the sample spans 48,000 or so clones, about 80% being singletons. Material: unsorted PBMCs, obtained 0.8 years after starting antiretroviral therapy. The source of these receptors is a woman between 18 and 29 years old with HIV. CDR3s include the opening cysteine and the closing phenylalanine or tryptophan. The order of the fields is CDR3 length, D gene, V gene, CDR3 protein. D genes are given only for firm matches.

>15|.|TRBV27
CASSLNSGRHNEQFF
>12|TRBD2|TRBV10-1
CASSGEGETQYF
>20|.|TRBV21-1
CASSKVKRQGPIHSSYEQYF
>13|TRBD2|TRBV19
CASSIVAGGEQYF
>15|TRBD2|TRBV6-5
CASSRSGGAYNEQFF
>14|.|TRBV12-2
CASRASGSSHEQYF
>17|TRBD2|TRBV7-8
CASSSSGILDRTDTQYF
>18|TRBD1|TRBV28
CASSWAGQGVSGANVLTF
>16|.|TRBV7-3
CASSLNGGGVYNEQFF
>15|TRBD1|TRBV7-8
CASSFTGVTNEKLFF
>19|TRBD2|TRBV11-1
CASSFPGLAGGRDADTQYF
>13|.|TRBV9
CASSVVWSGEQYF
>17|TRBD1|TRBV19
CASSLLGTAQRDSGYTF
>17|TRBD2|TRBV18
CASSPRLAGGPSGELFF
>15|.|TRBV7-9
CASSDSRDPSSEQYF
>14|.|TRBV19
CASSTNPGTGELFF
>13|.|TRBV7-9
CASSLYREGEQFF
>15|TRBD1|TRBV7-2
CASSSQGAGNQPQHF
>15|.|TRBV6-6
CASSLGGRSGNTIYF
>15|TRBD1|TRBV6-5
CASRVTLRGQDEAFF
>14|.|TRBV6-1
CAGGKNLLTYEQYF
>12|.|TRBV4-1
CASRGFSYEQYF
>16|.|TRBV7-9
CASSAQFGADNQPQHF
>16|.|TRBV7-2
CASSAQLQGTYNEQFF
>15|TRBD1|TRBV5-1
CASSPRFRQGGEQYF
>15|.|TRBV6-5
CASSYQGTPGNTIYF
>15|.|TRBV27
CASSPGWGNRYGYTF
>14|.|TRBV28
CASRLSFLGEKLFF
>14|.|TRBV6-5
CASSPRTNTGELFF
>15|.|TRBV27
CASSPLDPPSHEQYF
>14|.|TRBV28
CASTYYRVTDTQYF
>15|TRBD2|TRBV2
CASSPLRGSSYEQYF
>18|TRBD1|TRBV9
CASSAGGRGRLGYGEQYF
>16|.|TRBV18
CASSPRTARFNYGYTF
>14|.|TRBV7-6
CASSLGGGSYEQYF
>11|.|TRBV7-9
CASSSSEKLFF
>13|.|TRBV7-3
CASSSRAGGTQYF
>15|.|TRBV6-6
CASRNADGTFYEQYF
>16|TRBD1|TRBV9
CASRTGEASGANVLTF
>16|TRBD1|TRBV27
CASSPFPGQGTGELFF